This TCR beta chain was sequenced for a study of beta chain features in type 1 diabetes. The investigators reverse transcribed all of the isolated RNA, so they sequenced expressed TCRB transcripts. TCRdb's table, derived via immunoSEQ multiplex PCR, lists solely in-frame clones and lacks some. The sample has 300,000 to 400,000 clones, approximately 10% seen once. Of note for this clone: Its specificity is unknown.

The junction had 8 bases not matched to a gene; V was cut back by 2 bases and J by 0 bases. The length of the CDR3 is 18 residues. Study findings and constraints: When VDJ junctions were examined, type 1 diabetes patients showed fewer insertions and more deletions. A moderate, significant TCRB CDR3 shortening appeared in type 1 diabetes across four CD4+ subsets.

This sequence joins TRBV23-1 and TRBJ2-1, with TRBD2 identical over 9 bases. TRBV23-1 is flagged as an ORF with uncertain function. The source material was naive CD4+ T cells from blood. This TCR derives from a woman in her twenties or thirties in good health. CDR3 amino acids: CASSQRLAATSSYNEQFF. The CDR3 DNA reads as TGCGCCAGCAGTCAACGACTAGCGGCCACGAGCTCCTACAATGAGCAGTTCTTC.